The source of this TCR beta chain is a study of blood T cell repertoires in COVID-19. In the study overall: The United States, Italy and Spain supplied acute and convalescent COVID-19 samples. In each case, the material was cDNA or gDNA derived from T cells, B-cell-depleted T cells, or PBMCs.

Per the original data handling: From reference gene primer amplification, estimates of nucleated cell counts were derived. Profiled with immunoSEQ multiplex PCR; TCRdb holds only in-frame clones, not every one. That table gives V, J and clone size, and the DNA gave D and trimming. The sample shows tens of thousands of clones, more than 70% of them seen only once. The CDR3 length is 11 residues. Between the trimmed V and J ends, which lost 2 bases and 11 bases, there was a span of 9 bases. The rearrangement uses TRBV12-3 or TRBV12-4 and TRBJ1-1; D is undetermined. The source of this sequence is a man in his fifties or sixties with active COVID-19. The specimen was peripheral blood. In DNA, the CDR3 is TGTGCCAGCAGTTTACTTGGGAGGGCTTTCTTT. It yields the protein CASSLLGRAFF.